The next 9 T cell receptor beta chains were all read from a single sample in a study of blood T cell repertoires in COVID-19. TCRdb's table, derived via immunoSEQ multiplex PCR, lists solely in-frame clones and lacks some. The repertoire has fewer than 25,000 clones, around nine tenths of them found once; the top ten carry about 10%. The sample consisted of peripheral blood. These receptors came from a human donor in a cohort sampled during active COVID-19. The donor label of this sample is uncertain.

The rearrangement uses TRBV10-2 and TRBJ2-7, with 9 bases that match TRBD2. The CDR3 is 15 amino acids. Germline-derived CDR1 and CDR2 are WSHSY and SAAADI. Unmatched junction bases numbered 9, after V lost 7 bases and J lost 2 bases. The CDR3 DNA sequence: TGCGCCAGCAACATAGCGGGAGTTACCGCCTACGAGCAGTACTTC. Residues: CASNIAGVTAYEQYF.

CDR3 region: CASSYYDGGLGGYTF. CDR3 coding DNA: TGTGCCAGCAGTTACTACGACGGGGGTCTCGGAGGCTACACCTTC. This chain joins TRBV6-5 and TRBJ1-2; tentative D call: TRBD1 (5 bases). Trimming removed 1 base at V and 8 bases at J, with 17 bases between. The CDR3 has 15 residues. Germline V lookup: CDR1 MNHEY, CDR2 SVGAGI.

This chain links TRBV10-2 with TRBJ1-5; no clear D gene. The CDR3 extends over 13 amino acids. V was clipped by 4 bases and J by 2 bases, with 6 bases between them. The germline V gene encodes CDR1 WSHSY and CDR2 SAAADI. The DNA for the CDR3 is TGCGCCAGCAGTGGTCCCGGCAATCAGCCCCAGCATTTT. It yields the protein CASSGPGNQPQHF.

The chain uses TRBV3-1 (or the pseudogene TRBV3-2) and TRBJ2-3; 7 bases align to TRBD2. V gave up 5 bases and J gave up 4 bases; unmatched junction bases: 6. The CDR3 runs 14 residues. Looked up from germline, CDR1 is LGHDT and CDR2 is YNNKEL (reference sequence). The CDR3: CASSTRRGADTQYF. The CDR3, as DNA: TGTGCCAGCAGCACCCGTCGGGGGGCAGATACGCAGTATTTT.

The rearrangement joins TRBV5-1 to TRBJ2-1; a possible D gene is TRBD2 (6 bases). This CDR3 has 15 amino acids. V shed 0 bases and J shed 5 bases, with 12 bases lying between them. The germline CDR1 and CDR2 sequences are SGHRS and YFSETQ. The CDR3 sequence: CASSLELGLNNEQFF. DNA for the CDR3: TGCGCCAGCAGCTTGGAGTTGGGACTGAACAATGAGCAGTTCTTC.

The chain joins TRBV2 to TRBJ1-1; D perhaps matches TRBD1 (5 bases). The CDR3 has 12 residues. The V end was cut by 4 bases, the J end by 6 bases, with 9 bases between. Germline lookup yields CDR1 SNHLY and CDR2 FYNNEI. CDR3 region: CASSAGFSEAFF. CDR3 nucleotide sequence: TGTGCCAGCAGTGCAGGGTTCTCTGAAGCTTTCTTT.

The J gene is TRBJ2-7, the V gene TRBV6-1; 12 nucleotides align to TRBD2. Per the germline V gene, CDR1 is MNHNS and CDR2 is SASEGT. There are 19 residues in the CDR3. V was pared by 0 bases and J by 2 bases, with 11 bases of the junction left unmatched. The CDR3 DNA reads TGTGCCAGCAGTGAAGCCTCGCCCAGGGCTAGCGGGAGGGCCTACGAGCAGTACTTC. Translation: CASSEASPRASGRAYEQYF.

The chain employs TRBV28 and TRBJ1-2, with 7 bases aligning to TRBD1. The CDR3 covers 14 residues. Germline assignment: CDR1 MDHEN and CDR2 SYDVKM. Germline trimming cut 3 bases from V and 7 bases from J; bases unmatched to any gene: 8. The chain's CDR3 is CASSFVKGASGYTF. In nucleotides, the CDR3 is TGTGCCAGCAGTTTCGTTAAGGGGGCTAGTGGCTACACCTTC.

The chain recombines TRBV27 with TRBJ2-2; D perhaps matches TRBD2 (6 bases). This CDR3 has 12 amino acids. V shed 8 bases and J shed 6 bases, with 10 bases lying between them. CDR1 is MNHEY, CDR2 SMNVEV, per germline (reference sequence). In DNA, the CDR3 is TGTGCCAGCCGCGGAGGGTCCGGGGAGCTGTTTTTT. Protein product: CASRGGSGELFF.